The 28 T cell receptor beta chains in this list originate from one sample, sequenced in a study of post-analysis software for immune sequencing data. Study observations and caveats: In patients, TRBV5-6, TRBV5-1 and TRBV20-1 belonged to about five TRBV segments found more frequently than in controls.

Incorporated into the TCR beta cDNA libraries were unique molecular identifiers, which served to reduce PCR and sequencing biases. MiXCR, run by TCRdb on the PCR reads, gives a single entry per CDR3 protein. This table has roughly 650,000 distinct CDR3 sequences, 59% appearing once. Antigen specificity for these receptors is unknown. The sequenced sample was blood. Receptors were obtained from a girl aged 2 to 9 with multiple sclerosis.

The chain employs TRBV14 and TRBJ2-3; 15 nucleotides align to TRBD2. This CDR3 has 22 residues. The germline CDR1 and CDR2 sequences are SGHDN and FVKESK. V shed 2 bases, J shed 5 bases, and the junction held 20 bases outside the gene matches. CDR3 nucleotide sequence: TGTGCCAGCAGCCAACCTCCGGGACTAGCGGGGGGACGAGAGGGAGTACAAGATACGCAGTATTTT. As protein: CASSQPPGLAGGREGVQDTQYF. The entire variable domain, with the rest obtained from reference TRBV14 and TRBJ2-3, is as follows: EAGVTQFPSHSVIEKGQTVTLRCDPISGHDNLYWYRRVMGKEIKFLLHFVKESKQDESGMPNNRFLAERTGGTYSTLKVQPAELEDSGVYFCASSQPPGLAGGREGVQDTQYFGPGTRLTVL.

CDR3 nucleotides: TGCAGCGTTGATAAGGGGCGGACTAGCGGCACCTACGAGCAGTACTTC. Protein: CSVDKGRTSGTYEQYF. The V and J genes are TRBV29-1 and TRBJ2-7, with 10 bases lining up with TRBD2. V gave up 3 bases and J gave up 2 bases; unmatched junction bases: 10. CDR1 is SQVTM and CDR2 is ANQGSEA in the germline V gene. This CDR3 has 16 residues.

In nucleotides, the CDR3 is TGCAGTACTATCGGGACAGGGGTCCAAGAGACCCAGTACTTC. Its translation is CSTIGTGVQETQYF. The genes are TRBV20-1 and TRBJ2-5, with 10 bases identical to TRBD1. V lost 8 bases to trimming and J lost 1 base; unmatched junction nucleotides: 7. The CDR3 has 14 residues. Germline-derived CDR1 and CDR2 are DFQATT and SNEGSKA (reference sequence).

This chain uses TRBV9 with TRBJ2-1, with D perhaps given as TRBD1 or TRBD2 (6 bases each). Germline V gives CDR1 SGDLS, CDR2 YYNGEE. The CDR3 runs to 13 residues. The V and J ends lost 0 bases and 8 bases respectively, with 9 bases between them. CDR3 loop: CASSVGGADEQFF. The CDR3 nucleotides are TGTGCCAGCAGCGTAGGGGGGGCTGATGAGCAGTTCTTC.

This chain's CDR3 is CASSLARQGGTDTQYF. In DNA form, the CDR3 reads TGCGCCAGCAGCTTGGCCCGACAGGGAGGCACAGATACGCAGTATTTT. The chain has TRBV5-1 and TRBJ2-3; 7 bases match TRBD1. Trimming cost V 0 bases and J 1 base; bases outside gene matches: 5. CDR3 length: 16 residues. The germline V gene has CDR1 SGHRS and CDR2 YFSETQ.

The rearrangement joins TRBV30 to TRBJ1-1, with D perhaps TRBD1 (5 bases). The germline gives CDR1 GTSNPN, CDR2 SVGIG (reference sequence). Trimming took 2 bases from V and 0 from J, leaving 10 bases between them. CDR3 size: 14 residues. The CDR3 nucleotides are TGTGCCTGGAGTCGGGACTTTATGAACACTGAAGCTTTCTTT. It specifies CAWSRDFMNTEAFF.

In nucleotides, the CDR3 is TGCAGCGTTGAGGGGCCCCTTGGCGACAATGAGCAGTTCTTC. This translates into CSVEGPLGDNEQFF. The chain uses TRBV29-1 and TRBJ2-1; tentatively, D is TRBD1 (5 bases). The germline V and J ends were trimmed by 3 bases and 5 bases, with 14 bases remaining between them. In germline, CDR1 is SQVTM, CDR2 ANQGSEA. The CDR3 spans 14 residues.

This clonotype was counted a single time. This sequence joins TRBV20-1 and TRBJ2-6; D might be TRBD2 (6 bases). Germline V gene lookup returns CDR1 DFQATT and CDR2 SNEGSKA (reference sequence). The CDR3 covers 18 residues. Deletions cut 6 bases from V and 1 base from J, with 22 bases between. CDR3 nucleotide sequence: TGCAGTGCCAGATCCCAGGCAGGGACTCAATCTGGGGCCAACGTCCTGACTTTC. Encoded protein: CSARSQAGTQSGANVLTF.

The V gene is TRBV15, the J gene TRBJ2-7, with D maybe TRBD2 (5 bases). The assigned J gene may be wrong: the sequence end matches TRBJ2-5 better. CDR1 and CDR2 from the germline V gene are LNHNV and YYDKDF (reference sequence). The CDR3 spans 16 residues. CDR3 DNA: TGTGCCACCAGCAGAGCCCTGGAAGCGGCGATGGAGACCCAGTACTTC. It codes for CATSRALEAAMETQYF.

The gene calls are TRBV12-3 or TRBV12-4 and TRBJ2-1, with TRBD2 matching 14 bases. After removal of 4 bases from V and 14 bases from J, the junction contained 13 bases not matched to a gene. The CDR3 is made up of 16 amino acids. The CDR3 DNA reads TGTGCCAGCAGTTACGGGACTAGCGGGAGCAACCGCCGCGAGTTCTTC. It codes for CASSYGTSGSNRREFF.

CDR3 residues: CASSLDIGGRETQYF. CDR3 in DNA: TGTGCCAGCAGCTTAGATATTGGCGGGCGGGAGACCCAGTACTTC. The rearrangement joins TRBV7-8 to TRBJ2-5; TRBD2 might be the D (5 bases). CDR3 length equals 15 residues. V shed 1 base and J shed 5 bases, with 14 bases lying between them. The germline V gene encodes CDR1 SGHVS and CDR2 FQNEAQ.

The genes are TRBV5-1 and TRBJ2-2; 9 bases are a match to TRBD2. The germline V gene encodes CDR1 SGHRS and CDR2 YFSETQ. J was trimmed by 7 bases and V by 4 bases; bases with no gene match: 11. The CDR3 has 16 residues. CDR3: CASSPTRVLAGGELFF. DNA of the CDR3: TGCGCCAGCAGCCCTACGCGAGTACTAGCGGGCGGGGAGCTGTTTTTT.

The CDR3, as DNA: TGCGCCAGCAGCTCCTTATTGACGGGGACGTACTTC. It codes for CASSSLLTGTYF. The rearrangement joins TRBV5-1 to TRBJ2-5; either TRBD1 or TRBD2 may supply D (5 bases each). The length of the CDR3 is 12 residues. The V gene's germline CDR1 is SGHRS and CDR2 YFSETQ. Trimming removed 3 bases at V and 13 bases at J, with 16 bases between.

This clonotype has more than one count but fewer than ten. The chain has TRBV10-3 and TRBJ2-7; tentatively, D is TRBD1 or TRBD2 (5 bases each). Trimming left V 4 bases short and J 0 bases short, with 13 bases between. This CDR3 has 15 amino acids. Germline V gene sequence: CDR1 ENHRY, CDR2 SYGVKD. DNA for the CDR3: TGTGCCATCAGTGCCAGGGTAGGAGGCTCCTACGAGCAGTACTTC. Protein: CAISARVGGSYEQYF.

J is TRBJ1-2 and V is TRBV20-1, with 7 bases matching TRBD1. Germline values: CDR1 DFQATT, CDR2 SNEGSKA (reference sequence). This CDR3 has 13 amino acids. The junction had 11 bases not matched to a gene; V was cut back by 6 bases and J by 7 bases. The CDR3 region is CSATQGSESGYTF. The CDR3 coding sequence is TGCAGTGCCACACAGGGGAGTGAGAGTGGCTACACCTTC.

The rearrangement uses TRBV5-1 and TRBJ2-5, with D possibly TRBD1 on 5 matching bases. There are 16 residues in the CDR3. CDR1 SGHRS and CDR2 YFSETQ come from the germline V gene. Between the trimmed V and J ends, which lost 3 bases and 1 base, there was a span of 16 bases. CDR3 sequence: CASSSAGNERQETQYF. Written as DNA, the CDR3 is TGCGCCAGCAGCTCCGCAGGGAATGAGCGCCAAGAGACCCAGTACTTC.

The CDR3 sequence: CASSLGRGGWYNEQFF. The CDR3 DNA follows: TGCGCCAGCAGCTTGGGAAGAGGGGGATGGTACAATGAGCAGTTCTTC. The chain links TRBV5-1 to TRBJ2-1, with TRBD1 as a possible D gene (6 bases). Germline CDR1 reads SGHRS; CDR2 reads YFSETQ. The CDR3 is 16 amino acids. Between the trimmed V and J ends, which lost 0 bases and 4 bases, there was a span of 14 bases. Combining the CDR3 with reference TRBV5-1 and TRBJ2-1 gives the whole variable domain KAGVTQTPRYLIKTRGQQVTLSCSPISGHRSVSWYQQTPGQGLQFLFEYFSETQRNKGNFPGRFSGRQFSNSRSEMNVSTLELGDSALYLCASSLGRGGWYNEQFFGPGTRLTVL.

The DNA for the CDR3 is TGCGCCAACAGGGATCGGGGGTTTCAGCCCCAGCATTTT. It yields the protein CANRDRGFQPQHF. This chain uses TRBV5-1 with TRBJ1-5; tentative D call: TRBD1 (6 bases). Germline values: CDR1 SGHRS, CDR2 YFSETQ. The CDR3 consists of 13 residues. Trimming shortened V by 9 bases and J by 6 bases, and 16 bases separated the two germline ends.

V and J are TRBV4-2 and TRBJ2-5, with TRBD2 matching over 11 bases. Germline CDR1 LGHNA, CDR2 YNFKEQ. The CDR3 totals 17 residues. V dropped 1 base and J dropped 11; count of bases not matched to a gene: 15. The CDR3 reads CASSQGPLTSGGQIQYF. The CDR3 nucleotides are TGTGCCAGCAGCCAAGGGCCCCTCACTAGCGGGGGTCAGATTCAGTACTTC.

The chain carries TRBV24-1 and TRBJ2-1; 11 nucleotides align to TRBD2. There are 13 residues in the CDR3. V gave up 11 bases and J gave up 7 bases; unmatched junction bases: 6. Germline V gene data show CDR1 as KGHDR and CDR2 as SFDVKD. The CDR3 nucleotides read TGTGCCAGATTAGCGGGAGGGCCAAATGAGCAGTTCTTC. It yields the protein CARLAGGPNEQFF.

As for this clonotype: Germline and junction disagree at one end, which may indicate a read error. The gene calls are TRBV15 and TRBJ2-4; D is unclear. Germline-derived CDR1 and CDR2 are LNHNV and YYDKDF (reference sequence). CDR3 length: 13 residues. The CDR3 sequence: CATSRDLRHEQYF. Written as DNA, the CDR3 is TGCGCCACCAGCAGAGATCTTAGGCATGAGCAGTACTTC.

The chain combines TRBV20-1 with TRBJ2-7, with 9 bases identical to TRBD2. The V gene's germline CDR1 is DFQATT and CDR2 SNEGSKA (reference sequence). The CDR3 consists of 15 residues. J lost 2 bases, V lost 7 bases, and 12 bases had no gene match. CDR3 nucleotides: TGCAGTGTTACGACTACTAGCGGGCCTCCCTACGAGCAGTACTTC. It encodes CSVTTTSGPPYEQYF.

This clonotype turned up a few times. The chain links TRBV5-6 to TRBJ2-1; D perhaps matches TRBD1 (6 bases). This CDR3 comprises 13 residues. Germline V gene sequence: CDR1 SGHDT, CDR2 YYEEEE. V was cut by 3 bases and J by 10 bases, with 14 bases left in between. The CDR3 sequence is CASSSTGHGEQFF. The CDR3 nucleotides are TGTGCCAGCAGCTCAACAGGGCATGGGGAGCAGTTCTTC. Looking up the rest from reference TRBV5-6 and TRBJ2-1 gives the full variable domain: DAGVTQSPTHLIKTRGQQVTLRCSPKSGHDTVSWYQQALGQGPQFIFQYYEEEERQRGNFPDRFSGHQFPNYSSELNVNALLLGDSALYLCASSSTGHGEQFFGPGTRLTVL.

This CDR3 reads CASSSFPSSGRNQETQYF. DNA for the CDR3: TGCGCCAGCAGCTCTTTCCCATCTAGCGGGAGGAACCAAGAGACCCAGTACTTC. V usage is TRBV5-1 and J usage is TRBJ2-4, with 11 positions matching TRBD2. The end of the DNA aligns better with TRBJ2-5, so the J call may be wrong. The CDR3 has 18 amino acids. Germline V gene lookup returns CDR1 SGHRS and CDR2 YFSETQ.

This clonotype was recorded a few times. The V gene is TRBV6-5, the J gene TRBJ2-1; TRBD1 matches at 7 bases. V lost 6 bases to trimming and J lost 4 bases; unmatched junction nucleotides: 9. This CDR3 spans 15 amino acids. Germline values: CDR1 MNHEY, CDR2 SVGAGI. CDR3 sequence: CASRPMGQKYNEQFF. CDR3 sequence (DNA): TGTGCCAGCAGACCGATGGGACAGAAATACAATGAGCAGTTCTTC.

In DNA, the CDR3 is TGTGCCAGCAGCTCGAGCCCCGACAGGGCTAAAGAGCAGTACTTC. It yields the protein CASSSSPDRAKEQYF. The genes are TRBV11-2 and TRBJ2-5, with 7 bases aligning to TRBD1. The CDR3 runs to 15 residues. Germline V CDR1 and CDR2: SGHAT, FQNNGV. V shed 4 bases and J 11 bases; nucleotides not matched to a gene: 16. The entire variable domain, with the rest obtained from reference TRBV11-2 and TRBJ2-5, is as follows: EAGVAQSPRYKIIEKRQSVAFWCNPISGHATLYWYQQILGQGPKLLIQFQNNGVVDDSQLPKDRFSAERLKGVDSTLKIQPAKLEDSAVYLCASSSSPDRAKEQYFGPGTRLLVL.

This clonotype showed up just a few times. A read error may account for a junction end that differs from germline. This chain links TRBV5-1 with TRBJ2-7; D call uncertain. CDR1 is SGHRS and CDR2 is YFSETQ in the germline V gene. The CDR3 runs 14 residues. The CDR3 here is CASSLARASDEQYF. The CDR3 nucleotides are TGCGCCAGCAGCTTGGCTCGGGCCTCCGACGAGCAGTACTTC.

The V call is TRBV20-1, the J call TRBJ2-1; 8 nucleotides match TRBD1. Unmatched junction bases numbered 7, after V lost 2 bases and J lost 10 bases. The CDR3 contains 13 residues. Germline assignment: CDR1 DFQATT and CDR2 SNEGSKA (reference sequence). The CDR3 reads CSARPGQGREQFF. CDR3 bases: TGCAGTGCTAGACCTGGACAGGGTCGGGAGCAGTTCTTC.